The source of this T cell receptor (beta chain) is a study of T cell responses to AZD1222 COVID-19 vaccine. Study findings and constraints: Clonal diversity may have been underestimated, and the donors were mostly white British, with more females than males. Regions 160-218 and 743-854 held dominance among vaccine-associated CD4 TCRs, which spanned spike.

This clone has only one observation. What it binds is not known. Produced via immunoSEQ multiplex PCR; TCRdb's table is partial and in-frame only. The sample holds 110,000 to 150,000 clones, 80% to 90% seen once. Germline CDR1 MDHEN, CDR2 SYDVKM. With 6 bases clipped from V and 4 bases from J, the junction kept 12 bases outside the gene matches. The CDR3 contains 16 residues. Material: peripheral blood, obtained on day 0 of AZD1222 vaccination. The TCR originated in an adult in good health. This chain joins TRBV28 and TRBJ2-7; 10 nucleotides line up with TRBD1. CDR3 DNA: TGTGCCAGCAGCGGTAATCCGGGACAGGGGCGATACGAGCAGTACTTC. Translation: CASSGNPGQGRYEQYF.